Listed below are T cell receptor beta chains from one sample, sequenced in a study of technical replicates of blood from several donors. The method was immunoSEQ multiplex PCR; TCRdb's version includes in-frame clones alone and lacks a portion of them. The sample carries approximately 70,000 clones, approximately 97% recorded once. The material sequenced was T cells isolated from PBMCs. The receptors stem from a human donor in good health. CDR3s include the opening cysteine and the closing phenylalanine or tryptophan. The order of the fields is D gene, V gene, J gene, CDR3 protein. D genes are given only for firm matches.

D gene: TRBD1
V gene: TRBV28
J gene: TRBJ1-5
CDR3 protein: CASSLEGGGNQPQHF

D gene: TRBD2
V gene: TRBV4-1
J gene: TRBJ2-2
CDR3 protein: CASSQGLVLGLAGELFF

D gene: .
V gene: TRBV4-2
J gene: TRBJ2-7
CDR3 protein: CASSQGTRTYEQYF

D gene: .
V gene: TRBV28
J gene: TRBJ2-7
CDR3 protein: CASEQALSSYEQYF

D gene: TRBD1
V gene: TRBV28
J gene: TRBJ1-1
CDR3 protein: CASSGTGWRKANTEAFF

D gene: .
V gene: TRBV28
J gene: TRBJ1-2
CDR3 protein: CASSLFQGFNYGYTF

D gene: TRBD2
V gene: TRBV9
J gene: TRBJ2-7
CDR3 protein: CASSIGLAGSREQYF

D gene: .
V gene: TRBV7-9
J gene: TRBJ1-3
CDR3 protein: CASSHLWGRNTIYF

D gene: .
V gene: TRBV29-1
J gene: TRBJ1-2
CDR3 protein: CSGGTNNYGYTF

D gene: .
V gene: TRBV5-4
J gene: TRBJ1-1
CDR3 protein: CASLSPTEKTEAFF

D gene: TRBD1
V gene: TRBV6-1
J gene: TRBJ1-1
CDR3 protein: CASRKGQANTEAFF

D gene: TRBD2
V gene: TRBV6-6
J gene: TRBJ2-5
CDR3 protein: CASSYSGVAGGETQYF

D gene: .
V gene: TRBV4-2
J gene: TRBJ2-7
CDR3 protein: CASSQGGGNSYEQYF

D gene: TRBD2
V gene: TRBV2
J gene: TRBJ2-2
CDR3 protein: CASSRTSGGTGELFF

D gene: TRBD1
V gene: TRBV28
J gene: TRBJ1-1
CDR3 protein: CASSLGQGNTEAFF

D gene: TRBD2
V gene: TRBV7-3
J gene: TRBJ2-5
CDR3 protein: CASSSTPTSGGETQYF

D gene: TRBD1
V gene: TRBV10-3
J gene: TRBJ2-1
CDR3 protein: CAISGRDRGYNEQFF